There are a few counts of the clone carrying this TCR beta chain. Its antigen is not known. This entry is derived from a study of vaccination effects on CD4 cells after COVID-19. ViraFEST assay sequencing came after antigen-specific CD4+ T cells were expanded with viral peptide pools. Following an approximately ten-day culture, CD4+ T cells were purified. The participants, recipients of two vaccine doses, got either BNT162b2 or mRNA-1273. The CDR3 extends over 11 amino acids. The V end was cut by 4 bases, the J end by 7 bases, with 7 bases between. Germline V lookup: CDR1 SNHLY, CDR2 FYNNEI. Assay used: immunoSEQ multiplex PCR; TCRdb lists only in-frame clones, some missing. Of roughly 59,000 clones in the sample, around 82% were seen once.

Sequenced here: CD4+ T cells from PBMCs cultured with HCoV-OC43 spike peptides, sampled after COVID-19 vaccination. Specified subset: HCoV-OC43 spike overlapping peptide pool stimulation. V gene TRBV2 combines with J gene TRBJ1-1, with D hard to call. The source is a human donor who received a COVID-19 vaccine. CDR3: CASSGGYEAFF. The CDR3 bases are TGTGCCAGCAGTGGAGGCTATGAAGCTTTCTTT.